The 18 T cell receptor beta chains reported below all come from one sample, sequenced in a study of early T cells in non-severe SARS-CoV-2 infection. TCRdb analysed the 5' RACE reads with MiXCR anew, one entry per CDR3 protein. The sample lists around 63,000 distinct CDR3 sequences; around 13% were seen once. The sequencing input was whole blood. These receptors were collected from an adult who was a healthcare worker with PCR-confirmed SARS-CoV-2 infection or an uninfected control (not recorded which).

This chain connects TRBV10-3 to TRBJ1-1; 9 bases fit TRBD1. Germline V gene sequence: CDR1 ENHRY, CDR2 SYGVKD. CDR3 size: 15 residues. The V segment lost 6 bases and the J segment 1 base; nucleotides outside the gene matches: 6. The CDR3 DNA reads TGTGCCATCAGGGGGACAGGGTGGACGAACACTGAAGCTTTCTTT. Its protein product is CAIRGTGWTNTEAFF.

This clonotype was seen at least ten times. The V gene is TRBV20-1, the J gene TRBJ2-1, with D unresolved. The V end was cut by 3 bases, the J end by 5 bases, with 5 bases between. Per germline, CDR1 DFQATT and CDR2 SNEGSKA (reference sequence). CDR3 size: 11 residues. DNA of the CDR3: TGCAGTGCTAGTTTAGACAATGAGCAGTTCTTC. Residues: CSASLDNEQFF.

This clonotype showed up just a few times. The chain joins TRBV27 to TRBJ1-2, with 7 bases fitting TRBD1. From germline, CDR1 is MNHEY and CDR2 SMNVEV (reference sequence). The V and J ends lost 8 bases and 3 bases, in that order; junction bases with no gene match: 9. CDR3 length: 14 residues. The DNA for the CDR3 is TGTGCCAGCTCCAGACAGGGATCGGACTATGGCTACACCTTC. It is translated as CASSRQGSDYGYTF.

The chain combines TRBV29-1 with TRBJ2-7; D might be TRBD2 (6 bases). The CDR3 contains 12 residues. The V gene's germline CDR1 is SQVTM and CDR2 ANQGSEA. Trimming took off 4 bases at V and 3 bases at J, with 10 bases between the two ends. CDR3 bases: TGCAGCGTTGCCGGGGGACTCTACGAGCAGTACTTC. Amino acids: CSVAGGLYEQYF.

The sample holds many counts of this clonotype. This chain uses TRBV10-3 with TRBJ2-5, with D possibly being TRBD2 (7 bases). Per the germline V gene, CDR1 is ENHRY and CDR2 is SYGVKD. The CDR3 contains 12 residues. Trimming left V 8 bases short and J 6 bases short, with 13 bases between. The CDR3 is CAIAEGGQTQYF. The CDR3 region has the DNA TGTGCCATCGCGGAGGGGGGGCAGACCCAGTACTTC.

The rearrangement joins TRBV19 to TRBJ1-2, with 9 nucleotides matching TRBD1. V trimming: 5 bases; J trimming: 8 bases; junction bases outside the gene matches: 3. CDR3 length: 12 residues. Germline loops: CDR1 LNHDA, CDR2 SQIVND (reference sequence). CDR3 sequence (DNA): TGTGCCAGTAGTCCGGACAGGGGCGGCTACACCTTC. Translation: CASSPDRGGYTF.

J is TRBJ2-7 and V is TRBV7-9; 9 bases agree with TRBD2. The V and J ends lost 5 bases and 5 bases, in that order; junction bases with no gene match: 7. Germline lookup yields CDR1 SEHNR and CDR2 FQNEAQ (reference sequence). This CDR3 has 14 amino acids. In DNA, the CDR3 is TGTGCCAGCAGCCCGGGACTAGCTAGCCACGAGCAGTACTTC. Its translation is CASSPGLASHEQYF.

The CDR3 DNA reads as TGCAGTGCTAGAGGGCCCGGAGCTATTAACTATGGCTACACCTTC. Amino acid sequence: CSARGPGAINYGYTF. The chain joins TRBV20-1 to TRBJ1-2; D unclear. This CDR3 region has 15 residues. Germline values: CDR1 DFQATT, CDR2 SNEGSKA (reference sequence). Deletions cut 1 base from V and 1 base from J, with 13 bases between.

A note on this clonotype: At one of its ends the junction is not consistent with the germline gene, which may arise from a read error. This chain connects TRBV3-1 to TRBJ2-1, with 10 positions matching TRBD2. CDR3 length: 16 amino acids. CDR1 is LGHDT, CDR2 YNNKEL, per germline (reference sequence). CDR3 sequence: CASSQLSGGAYNEQFF. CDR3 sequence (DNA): TGTGCCAGCAGCCAACTGAGCGGGGGGGCCTATAATGAGCAGTTCTTC.

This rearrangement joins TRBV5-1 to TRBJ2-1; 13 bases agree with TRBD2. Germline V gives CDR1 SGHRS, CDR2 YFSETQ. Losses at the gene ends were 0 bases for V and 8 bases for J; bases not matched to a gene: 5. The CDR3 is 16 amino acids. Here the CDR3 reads CASSLEGTSGVHEQFF. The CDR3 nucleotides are TGCGCCAGCAGCTTGGAAGGGACTAGCGGGGTCCATGAGCAGTTCTTC.

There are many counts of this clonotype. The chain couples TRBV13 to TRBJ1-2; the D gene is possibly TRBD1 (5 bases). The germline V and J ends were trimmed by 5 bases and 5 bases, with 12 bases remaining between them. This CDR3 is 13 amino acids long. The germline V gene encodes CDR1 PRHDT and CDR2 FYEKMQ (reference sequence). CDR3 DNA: TGTGCCAGCAGCGCAAGGACATTATATGGCTACACCTTC. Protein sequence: CASSARTLYGYTF.

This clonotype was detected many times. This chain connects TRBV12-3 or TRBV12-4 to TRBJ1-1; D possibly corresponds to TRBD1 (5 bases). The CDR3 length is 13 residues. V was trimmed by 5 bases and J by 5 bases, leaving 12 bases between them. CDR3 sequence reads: CASSPRRDTEAFF. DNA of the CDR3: TGTGCCAGCAGTCCGCGCAGGGATACTGAAGCTTTCTTT.

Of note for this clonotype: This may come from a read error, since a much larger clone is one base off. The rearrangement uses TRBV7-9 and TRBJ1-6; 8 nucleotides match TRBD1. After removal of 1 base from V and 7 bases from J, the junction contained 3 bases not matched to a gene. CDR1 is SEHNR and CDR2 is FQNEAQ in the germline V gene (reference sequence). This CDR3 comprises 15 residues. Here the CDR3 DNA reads TGTGCCAGCAGCTTAGGGGACAGGATCAATTCACCCCTCCACTTT. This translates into CASSLGDRINSPLHF.

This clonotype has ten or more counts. The CDR3 loop is CASKGGGVGTGELFF. The CDR3 nucleotides read TGTGCCAGCAAAGGGGGAGGAGTTGGAACCGGGGAGCTGTTTTTT. This chain connects TRBV12-3 or TRBV12-4 to TRBJ2-2; D may be TRBD1 or TRBD2 (6 bases each). This CDR3 comprises 15 residues. The V end lost 7 bases, the J end lost 5 bases, and 17 bases lay between the germline ends.

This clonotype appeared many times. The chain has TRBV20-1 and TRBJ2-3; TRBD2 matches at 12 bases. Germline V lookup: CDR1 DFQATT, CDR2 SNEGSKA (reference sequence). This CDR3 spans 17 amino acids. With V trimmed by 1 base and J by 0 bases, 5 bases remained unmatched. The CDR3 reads CSARGRTSGASTDTQYF. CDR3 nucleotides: TGCAGTGCTAGAGGTCGGACTAGCGGGGCCAGCACAGATACGCAGTATTTT.

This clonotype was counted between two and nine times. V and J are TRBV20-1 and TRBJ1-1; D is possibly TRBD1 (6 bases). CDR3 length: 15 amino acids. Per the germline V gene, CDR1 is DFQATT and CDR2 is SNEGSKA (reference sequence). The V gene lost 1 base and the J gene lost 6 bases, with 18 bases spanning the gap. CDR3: CSARVSGTPRAEAFF. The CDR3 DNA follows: TGCAGTGCTAGAGTTTCCGGGACACCCCGTGCTGAAGCTTTCTTT.

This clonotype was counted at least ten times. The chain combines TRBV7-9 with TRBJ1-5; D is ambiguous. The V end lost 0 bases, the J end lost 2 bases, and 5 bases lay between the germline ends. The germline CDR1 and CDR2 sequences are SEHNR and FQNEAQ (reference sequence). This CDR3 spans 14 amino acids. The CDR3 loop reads CASSLAQGNQPQHF. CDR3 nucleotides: TGTGCCAGCAGCTTAGCGCAGGGCAATCAGCCCCAGCATTTT.

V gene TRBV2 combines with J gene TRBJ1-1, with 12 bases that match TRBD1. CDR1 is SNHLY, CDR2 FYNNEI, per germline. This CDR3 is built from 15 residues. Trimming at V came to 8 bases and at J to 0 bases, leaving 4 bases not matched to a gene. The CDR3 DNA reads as TGTGCCAGCGGGGGACAGGGGGCTATGAACACTGAAGCTTTCTTT. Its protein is CASGGQGAMNTEAFF. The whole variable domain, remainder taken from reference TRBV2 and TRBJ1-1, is EPEVTQTPSHQVTQMGQEVILRCVPISNHLYFYWYRQILGQKVEFLVSFYNNEISEKSEIFDDQFSVERPDGSNFTLKIRSTKLEDSAMYFCASGGQGAMNTEAFFGQGTRLTVV.